This TCR beta chain was profiled in a study of Graves' ophthalmopathy and Graves' hyperthyroidism. For repertoire sequencing, the TCR beta CDR3 regions were amplified from RNA transcripts. First-round RT-PCR with HTBI primers preceded a second-round multiplex PCR. TCRdb reprocessed the multiplex PCR reads via MiXCR and lists one record per CDR3 protein. The repertoire holds around 400,000 distinct CDR3 sequences, with about 17% as singletons. This CDR3 has 18 amino acids. From germline, CDR1 is MNHNS and CDR2 SASEGT. Trimming removed 4 bases from V and 0 bases from J; junction bases left unmatched: 10.

The chain links TRBV6-1 to TRBJ2-7; 12 nucleotides agree with TRBD2. Sequencing was carried out using peripheral blood. This clonotype was obtained from a woman between 18 and 29 years old with Graves' ophthalmopathy. This chain's CDR3 is CASSGTSGRKARSYEQYF. DNA of the CDR3: TGTGCCAGCAGTGGAACTAGCGGGAGGAAAGCCCGCTCCTACGAGCAGTACTTC.